Each of the 3 T cell receptor beta chains below was sequenced from the same sample in a study of T cells after yellow fever vaccination. TCRdb recomputed calls from the 5' RACE reads with MiXCR, one row per CDR3 protein. This sample has 450,000 to 550,000 distinct CDR3 sequences; roughly 22% occur once, and the top ten carry about 16%. The sample was PBMCs, taken roughly 20 days after the first yellow fever vaccination. The receptors stem from a man aged 18 to 29 who received the YFV17D yellow fever vaccine.

This chain uses TRBV27 with TRBJ1-1, with TRBD1 as a possible D gene (5 bases). This CDR3 has 14 amino acids. Trimming removed 6 bases at V and 7 bases at J, with 18 bases between. Germline V gene sequence: CDR1 MNHEY, CDR2 SMNVEV (reference sequence). In DNA form, the CDR3 reads TGTGCCAGCAGCGCCTTCGCCGGGACCTATGAAGCTTTCTTT. Translating it yields CASSAFAGTYEAFF.

The chain is built from TRBV7-6 and TRBJ2-1; D uncertain. The CDR3 runs 15 residues. Trimming stripped 2 bases from V and 6 bases from J, with 14 bases between. CDR1 and CDR2 from the germline V gene are SGHVS and FNYEAQ. The CDR3 nucleotides read TGTGCCAGCAGCTTAAGAGCGAGCATAGGCAATGAGCAGTTCTTC. Encoded protein: CASSLRASIGNEQFF.

There are a few counts of this clonotype. This chain links TRBV7-2 with TRBJ2-3; 13 nucleotides align to TRBD2. Germline V gives CDR1 SGHTA, CDR2 FQGNSA. The CDR3 loop spans 16 amino acids. V shed 3 bases, J shed 2 bases, and the junction held 2 bases outside the gene matches. DNA of the CDR3: TGTGCCAGCAGCTTGACTAGCGGGGGGTTCACAGATACGCAGTATTTT. Its translation is CASSLTSGGFTDTQYF.